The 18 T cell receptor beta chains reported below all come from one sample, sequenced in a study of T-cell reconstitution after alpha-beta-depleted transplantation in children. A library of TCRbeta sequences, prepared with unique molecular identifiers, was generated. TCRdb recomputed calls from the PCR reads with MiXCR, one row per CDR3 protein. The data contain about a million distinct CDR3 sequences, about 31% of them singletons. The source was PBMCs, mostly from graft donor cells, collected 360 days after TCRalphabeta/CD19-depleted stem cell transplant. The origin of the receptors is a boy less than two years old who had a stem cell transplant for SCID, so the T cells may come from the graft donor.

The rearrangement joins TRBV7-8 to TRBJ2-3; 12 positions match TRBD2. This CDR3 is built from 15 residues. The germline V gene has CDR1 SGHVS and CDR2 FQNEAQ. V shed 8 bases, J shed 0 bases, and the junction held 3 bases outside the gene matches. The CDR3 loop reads CASLAGGPSTDTQYF. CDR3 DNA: TGTGCCAGCCTAGCGGGGGGGCCTAGCACAGATACGCAGTATTTT.

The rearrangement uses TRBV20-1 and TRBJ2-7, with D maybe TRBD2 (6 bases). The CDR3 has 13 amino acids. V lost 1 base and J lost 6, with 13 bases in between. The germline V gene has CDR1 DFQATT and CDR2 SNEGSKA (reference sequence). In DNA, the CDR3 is TGCAGTGCTAGAGGGGCCTCCGGGGGCGAGCAGTACTTC. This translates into CSARGASGGEQYF.

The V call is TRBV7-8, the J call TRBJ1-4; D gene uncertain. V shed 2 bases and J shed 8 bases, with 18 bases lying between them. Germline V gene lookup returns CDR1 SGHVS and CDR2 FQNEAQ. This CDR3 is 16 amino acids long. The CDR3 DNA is TGTGCCAGCAGCTTAAATGGGGTCAAGGGAAGGGAAAAACTGTTTTTT. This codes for CASSLNGVKGREKLFF.

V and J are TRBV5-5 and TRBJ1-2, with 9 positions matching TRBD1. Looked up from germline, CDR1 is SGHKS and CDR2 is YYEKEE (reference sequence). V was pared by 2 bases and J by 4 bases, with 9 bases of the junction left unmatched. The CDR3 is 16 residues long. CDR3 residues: CASSFSSGQGTYGYTF. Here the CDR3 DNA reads TGTGCCAGCAGCTTTTCATCTGGACAGGGGACCTATGGCTACACCTTC.

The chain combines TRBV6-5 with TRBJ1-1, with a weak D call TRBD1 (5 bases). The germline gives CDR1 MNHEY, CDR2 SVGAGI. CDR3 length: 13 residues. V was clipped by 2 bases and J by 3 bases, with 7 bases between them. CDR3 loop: CASSYEGDTEAFF. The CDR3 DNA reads TGTGCCAGCAGTTACGAAGGGGACACTGAAGCTTTCTTT.

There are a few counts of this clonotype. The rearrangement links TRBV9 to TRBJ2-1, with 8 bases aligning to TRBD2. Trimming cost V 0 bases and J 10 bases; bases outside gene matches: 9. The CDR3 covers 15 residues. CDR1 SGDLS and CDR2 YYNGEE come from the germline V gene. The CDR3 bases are TGTGCCAGCAGCGTAGTTACGGGGGGGCCGTTGGAGCAGTTCTTC. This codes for CASSVVTGGPLEQFF.

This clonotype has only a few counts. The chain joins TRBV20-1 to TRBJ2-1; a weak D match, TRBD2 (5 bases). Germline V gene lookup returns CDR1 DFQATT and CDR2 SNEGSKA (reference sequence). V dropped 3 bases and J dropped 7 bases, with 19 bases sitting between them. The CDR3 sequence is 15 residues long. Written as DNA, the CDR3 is TGCAGTGCTAGGAGTGCGGGCGAACGGGGAAATGAGCAGTTCTTC. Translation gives CSARSAGERGNEQFF.

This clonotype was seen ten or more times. The CDR3 loop is CASNRVSGSSTDTQYF. CDR3 DNA sequence: TGTGCCAGCAACCGAGTTAGCGGCTCTAGCACAGATACGCAGTATTTT. The rearrangement links TRBV7-2 to TRBJ2-3, with D tentatively TRBD2 (6 bases). The CDR3 consists of 16 residues. Trimming stripped 7 bases from V and 0 bases from J, with 17 bases between. The germline V gene has CDR1 SGHTA and CDR2 FQGNSA. The full variable domain, rest sourced from reference TRBV7-2 and TRBJ2-3, is GAGVSQSPSNKVTEKGKDVELRCDPISGHTALYWYRQSLGQGLEFLIYFQGNSAPDKSGLPSDRFSAERTGGSVSTLTIQRTQQEDSAVYLCASNRVSGSSTDTQYFGPGTRLTVL.

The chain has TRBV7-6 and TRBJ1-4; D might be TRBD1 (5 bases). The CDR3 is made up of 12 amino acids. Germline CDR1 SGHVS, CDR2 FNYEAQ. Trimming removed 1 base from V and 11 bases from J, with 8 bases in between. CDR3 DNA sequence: TGTGCCAGCAGCTTAGGGGCAGGGAAACTGTTTTTT. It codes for CASSLGAGKLFF.

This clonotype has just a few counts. Here the CDR3 reads CASSSRLGASTDTQYF. CDR3 sequence (DNA): TGCGCCAGCAGCTCCCGACTAGGGGCTAGCACAGATACGCAGTATTTT. The rearrangement uses TRBV5-1 and TRBJ2-3; possible D gene TRBD2, 6 bases. The CDR3 contains 16 residues. Germline CDR1 and CDR2: SGHRS and YFSETQ. V was cut by 3 bases and J by 0 bases, with 14 bases left in between. The full variable domain, with the rest looked up from reference TRBV5-1 and TRBJ2-3, is KAGVTQTPRYLIKTRGQQVTLSCSPISGHRSVSWYQQTPGQGLQFLFEYFSETQRNKGNFPGRFSGRQFSNSRSEMNVSTLELGDSALYLCASSSRLGASTDTQYFGPGTRLTVL.

The DNA of the CDR3 is TGTGCCAGCAGTTTAGGCTGGGCCACAGATACGCAGTATTTT. Protein: CASSLGWATDTQYF. This chain joins TRBV12-3 or TRBV12-4 and TRBJ2-3; no reliable D call. CDR3 length: 14 residues. V was cut by 1 base and J by 2 bases, with 7 bases left in between.

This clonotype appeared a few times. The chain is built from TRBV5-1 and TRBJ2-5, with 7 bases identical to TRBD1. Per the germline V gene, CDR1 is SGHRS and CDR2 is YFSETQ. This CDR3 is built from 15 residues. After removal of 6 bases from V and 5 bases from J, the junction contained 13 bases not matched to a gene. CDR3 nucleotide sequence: TGCGCCAGCACACGGACAGGATGGCCCGGGGAGACCCAGTACTTC. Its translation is CASTRTGWPGETQYF.

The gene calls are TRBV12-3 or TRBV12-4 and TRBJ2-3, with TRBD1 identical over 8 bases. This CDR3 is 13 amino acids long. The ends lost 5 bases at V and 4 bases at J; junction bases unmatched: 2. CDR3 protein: CASSGDRPDTQYF. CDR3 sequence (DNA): TGTGCCAGCAGTGGGGACAGGCCAGATACGCAGTATTTT.

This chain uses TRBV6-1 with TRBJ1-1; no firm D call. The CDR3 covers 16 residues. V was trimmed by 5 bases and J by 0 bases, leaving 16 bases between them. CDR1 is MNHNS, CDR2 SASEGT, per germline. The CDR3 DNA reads TGTGCCAGCAGTACCTGGACGGACGCGGTGAACACTGAAGCTTTCTTT. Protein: CASSTWTDAVNTEAFF.

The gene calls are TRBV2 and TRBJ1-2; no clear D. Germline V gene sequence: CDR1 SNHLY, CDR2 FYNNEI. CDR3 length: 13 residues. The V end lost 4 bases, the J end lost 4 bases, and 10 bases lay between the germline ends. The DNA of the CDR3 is TGTGCCAGCAGTGCTCCAGTTCCCTATGGCTACACCTTC. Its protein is CASSAPVPYGYTF.

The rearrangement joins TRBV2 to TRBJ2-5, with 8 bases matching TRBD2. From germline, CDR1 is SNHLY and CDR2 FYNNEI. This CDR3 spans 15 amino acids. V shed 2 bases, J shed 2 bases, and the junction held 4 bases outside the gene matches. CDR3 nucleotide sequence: TGTGCCAGCAGTGAACTAGCGGGCCCTCAAGAGACCCAGTACTTC. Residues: CASSELAGPQETQYF.

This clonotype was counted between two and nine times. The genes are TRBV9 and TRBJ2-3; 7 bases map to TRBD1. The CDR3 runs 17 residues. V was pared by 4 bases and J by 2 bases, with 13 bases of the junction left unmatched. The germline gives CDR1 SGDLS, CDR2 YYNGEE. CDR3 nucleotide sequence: TGTGCCAGCAGCTCCCGGAAGGCAGGGGGTCTCACAGATACGCAGTATTTT. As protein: CASSSRKAGGLTDTQYF.

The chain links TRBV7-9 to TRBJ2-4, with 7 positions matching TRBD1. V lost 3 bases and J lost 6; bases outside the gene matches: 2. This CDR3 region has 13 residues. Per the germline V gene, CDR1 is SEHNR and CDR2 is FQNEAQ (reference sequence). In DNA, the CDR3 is TGTGCCAGCAGCTTGGACAGGACAAACATTCAGTACTTC. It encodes CASSLDRTNIQYF.